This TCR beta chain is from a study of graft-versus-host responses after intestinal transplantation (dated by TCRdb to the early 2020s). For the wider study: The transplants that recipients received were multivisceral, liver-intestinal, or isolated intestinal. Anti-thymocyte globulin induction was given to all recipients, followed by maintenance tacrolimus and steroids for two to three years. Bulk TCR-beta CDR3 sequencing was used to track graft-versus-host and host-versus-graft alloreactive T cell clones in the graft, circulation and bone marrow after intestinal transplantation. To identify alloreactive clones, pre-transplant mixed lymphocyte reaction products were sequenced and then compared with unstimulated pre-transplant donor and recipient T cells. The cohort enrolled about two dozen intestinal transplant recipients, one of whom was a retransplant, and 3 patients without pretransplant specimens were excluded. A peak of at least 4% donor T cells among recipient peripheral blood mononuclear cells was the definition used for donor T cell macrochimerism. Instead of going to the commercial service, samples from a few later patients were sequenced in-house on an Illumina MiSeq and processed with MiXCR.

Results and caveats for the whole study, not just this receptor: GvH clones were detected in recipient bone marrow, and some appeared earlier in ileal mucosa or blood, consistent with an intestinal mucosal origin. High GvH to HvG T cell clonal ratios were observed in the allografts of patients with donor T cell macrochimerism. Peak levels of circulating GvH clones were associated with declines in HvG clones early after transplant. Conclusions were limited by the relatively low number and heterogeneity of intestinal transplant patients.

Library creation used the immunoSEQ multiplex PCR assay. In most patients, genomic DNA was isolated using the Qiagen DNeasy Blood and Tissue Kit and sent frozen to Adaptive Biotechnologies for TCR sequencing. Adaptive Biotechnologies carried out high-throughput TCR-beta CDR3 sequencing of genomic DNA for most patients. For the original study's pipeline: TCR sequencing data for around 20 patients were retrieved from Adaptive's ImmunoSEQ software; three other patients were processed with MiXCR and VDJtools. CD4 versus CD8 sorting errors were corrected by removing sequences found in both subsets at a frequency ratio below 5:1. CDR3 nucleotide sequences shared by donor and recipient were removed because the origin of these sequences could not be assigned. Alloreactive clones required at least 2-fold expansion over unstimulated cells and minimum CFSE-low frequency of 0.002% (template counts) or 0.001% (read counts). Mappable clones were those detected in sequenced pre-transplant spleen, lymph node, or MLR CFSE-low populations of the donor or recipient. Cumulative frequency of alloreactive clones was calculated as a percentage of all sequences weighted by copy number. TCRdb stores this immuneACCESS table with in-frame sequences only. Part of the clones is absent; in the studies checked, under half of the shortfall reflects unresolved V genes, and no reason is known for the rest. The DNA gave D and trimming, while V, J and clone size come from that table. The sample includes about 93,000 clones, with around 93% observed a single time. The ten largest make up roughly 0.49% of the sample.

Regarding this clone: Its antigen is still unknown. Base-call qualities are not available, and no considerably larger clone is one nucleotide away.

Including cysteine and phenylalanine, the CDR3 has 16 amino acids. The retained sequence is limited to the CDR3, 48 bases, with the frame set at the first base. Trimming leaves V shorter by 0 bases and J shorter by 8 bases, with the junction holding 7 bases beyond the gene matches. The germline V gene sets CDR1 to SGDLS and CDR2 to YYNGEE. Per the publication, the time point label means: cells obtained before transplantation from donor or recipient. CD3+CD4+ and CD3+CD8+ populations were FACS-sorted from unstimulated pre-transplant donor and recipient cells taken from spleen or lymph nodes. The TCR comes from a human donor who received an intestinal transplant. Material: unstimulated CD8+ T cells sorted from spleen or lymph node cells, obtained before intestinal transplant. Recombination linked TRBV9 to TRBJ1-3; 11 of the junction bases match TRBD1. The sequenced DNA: TGTGCCAGCAGCGTAGCTTGGACAGGGGGCAGGGACACCATATATTTT. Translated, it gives CASSVAWTGGRDTIYF. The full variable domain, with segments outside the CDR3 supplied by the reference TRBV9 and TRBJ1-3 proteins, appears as DSGVTQTPKHLITATGQRVTLRCSPRSGDLSVYWYQQSLDQGLQFLIQYYNGEERAKGNILERFSAQQFPDLHSELNLSSLELGDSALYFCASSVAWTGGRDTIYFGEGSWLTVV.